The clone carrying this T cell receptor beta chain occurred many times. The patients, who ranged from 18 to 65 in age, presented with newly diagnosed hyperthyroidism lasting under 2 months. Pregnant or lactating patients were excluded, as were those with uncontrolled infection or other autoimmune disease. Blood sampling occurred at first hyperthyroidism diagnosis, ahead of any ophthalmopathy symptoms. Cells are PBMCs isolated from around 10 ml of fresh blood. Trimming stripped 0 bases from V and 10 bases from J, with 9 bases between. The CDR3 totals 13 residues. Germline lookup yields CDR1 MNHEY and CDR2 SVGAGI. The source material, RNA transcripts, was used to amplify TCR beta CDR3 regions. First-round RT-PCR targeting the TCR CDR3 was performed with the HTBI primer set. From the multiplex PCR reads, TCRdb called clonotypes with MiXCR, one entry per CDR3 protein. The sample records about 180,000 distinct CDR3 sequences, over 8% being singletons.

The data were taken from a study of T cells in Graves' hyperthyroidism and ophthalmopathy. The specimen was blood. The J gene is TRBJ2-2, the V gene TRBV6-5, with D uncertain. The source of this sequence is a woman younger than 30 with Graves' hyperthyroidism that later progressed to Graves' ophthalmopathy. CDR3 in amino acids: CASSYSSAVELFF. CDR3 sequence (DNA): TGTGCCAGCAGTTACTCGAGTGCGGTGGAGCTGTTTTTT.